The 14 T cell receptor beta chains reported below all come from one sample, sequenced in a study of blood T cell repertoires in COVID-19. Sequencing used immunoSEQ multiplex PCR; TCRdb keeps in-frame clones, though not all of them. Of around 33,000 clones listed, around 77% are singletons. The sequencing sample was made of peripheral blood. The origin of the receptors is a human donor in a cohort sampled during active COVID-19.

The chain employs TRBV2 and TRBJ2-2; 7 nucleotides line up with TRBD2. V lost 3 bases, J lost 7 bases, and 8 bases stayed unmatched. The CDR3 is 15 amino acids. The germline V gene encodes CDR1 SNHLY and CDR2 FYNNEI. The CDR3: CASSDGGSLGGELFF. As DNA, the CDR3 is TGTGCCAGCAGTGACGGGGGGTCGCTCGGCGGGGAGCTGTTTTTT.

This chain links TRBV19 with TRBJ2-1; D may be TRBD1 (6 bases). The V and J ends lost 6 bases and 9 bases respectively, with 15 bases between them. The CDR3 spans 13 residues. The germline V gene has CDR1 LNHDA and CDR2 SQIVND (reference sequence). The CDR3 DNA is TGTGCCAGTAGGCTGGGGGCCGGAGTTGAGCAGTTCTTC. The encoded protein is CASRLGAGVEQFF.

The chain recombines TRBV12-3 or TRBV12-4 with TRBJ2-1; no clear D. CDR3 length equals 13 residues. The ends were cut back, 6 bases at V and 6 bases at J, with 12 bases in the middle. The CDR3 protein is CASRYSLANEQFF. The CDR3 coding sequence is TGTGCCAGCAGGTATAGCCTGGCCAATGAGCAGTTCTTC.

V usage is TRBV19 and J usage is TRBJ2-5; 9 bases match TRBD1. This CDR3 has 14 residues. CDR1 and CDR2 from the germline V gene are LNHDA and SQIVND (reference sequence). The V gene end was trimmed by 3 bases and the J gene end by 5 bases; junction bases not matched to a gene: 4. The CDR3 DNA reads TGTGCCAGTAGTATGGGGACAGGGCTGGAGACCCAGTACTTC. This codes for CASSMGTGLETQYF. Using reference TRBV19 and TRBJ2-5 for the parts outside the CDR3, the full variable domain is DGGITQSPKYLFRKEGQNVTLSCEQNLNHDAMYWYRQDPGQGLRLIYYSQIVNDFQKGDIAEGYSVSREKKESFPLTVTSAQKNPTAFYLCASSMGTGLETQYFGPGTRLLVL.

This clone showed up just a few times. The chain joins TRBV9 to TRBJ2-5; 7 positions agree with TRBD1. V was clipped by 3 bases and J by 5 bases; unmatched bases: 10. The germline V gene has CDR1 SGDLS and CDR2 YYNGEE. The CDR3 length is 15 residues. Here the CDR3 reads CASSAGSTGLETQYF. Written as DNA, the CDR3 is TGTGCCAGCAGCGCCGGTTCGACAGGGTTGGAGACCCAGTACTTC.

The chain uses TRBV19 and TRBJ2-1; 15 bases are shared with TRBD2. The CDR3 sequence is 20 residues long. The germline CDR1 and CDR2 sequences are LNHDA and SQIVND (reference sequence). The trim removed 2 bases at V and 0 bases at J, leaving 8 bases unmatched. The CDR3 here is CASSIRGTSGGYSSYNEQFF. CDR3 DNA: TGTGCCAGTAGTATAAGAGGGACTAGCGGGGGGTACAGCTCCTACAATGAGCAGTTCTTC.

This clone turned up a few times. The CDR3 coding sequence is TGTGCCAGCAGCCCCTCTCTAGGGGGGGCTGGGGCCAACGTCCTGACTTTC. It translates to CASSPSLGGAGANVLTF. V is TRBV11-2 and J is TRBJ2-6; perhaps TRBD2 as D (7 bases). This CDR3 has 17 amino acids. Germline V gene lookup returns CDR1 SGHAT and CDR2 FQNNGV. Deletions cut 5 bases from V and 2 bases from J, with 16 bases between. The complete variable domain, with remaining parts taken from reference TRBV11-2 and TRBJ2-6, reads EAGVAQSPRYKIIEKRQSVAFWCNPISGHATLYWYQQILGQGPKLLIQFQNNGVVDDSQLPKDRFSAERLKGVDSTLKIQPAKLEDSAVYLCASSPSLGGAGANVLTFGAGSRLTVL.

V gene TRBV6-1 combines with J gene TRBJ1-6; no clear D. The CDR3 covers 16 residues. V lost 1 base and J lost 3, with 10 bases in between. The germline CDR1 and CDR2 sequences are MNHNS and SASEGT. In DNA form, the CDR3 reads TGTGCCAGCAGTGAAGGGCTGGTCCGCTATAATTCACCCCTCCACTTT. It encodes CASSEGLVRYNSPLHF.

The chain employs TRBV6-5 and TRBJ1-5, with TRBD1 matching 9 bases. From germline, CDR1 is MNHEY and CDR2 SVGAGI. The CDR3 totals 13 residues. Unmatched junction bases numbered 5, after V lost 11 bases and J lost 3 bases. The CDR3 is CAYGTGINQPQHF. The CDR3 DNA follows: TGTGCCTACGGGACAGGGATCAATCAGCCCCAGCATTTT.

This clone was counted only a few times. The rearrangement links TRBV15 to TRBJ1-3; perhaps TRBD1 as D (5 bases). Trimming shortened V by 9 bases and J by 2 bases, and 11 bases separated the two germline ends. Per the germline V gene, CDR1 is LNHNV and CDR2 is YYDKDF (reference sequence). The CDR3 loop spans 13 amino acids. CDR3 sequence reads: CATTTGPGNTIYF. The CDR3 nucleotides are TGTGCCACGACAACAGGTCCTGGAAACACCATATATTTT. The whole variable domain, filled in from reference TRBV15 and TRBJ1-3, reads DAMVIQNPRYQVTQFGKPVTLSCSQTLNHNVMYWYQQKSSQAPKLLFHYYDKDFNNEADTPDNFQSRRPNTSFCFLDIRSPGLGDTAMYLCATTTGPGNTIYFGEGSWLTVV.

The chain combines TRBV28 with TRBJ1-6; 7 positions match TRBD1. The CDR3 is 14 residues long. Trimming took 3 bases from V and 10 from J; bases not matched to a gene: 6. Germline V lookup: CDR1 MDHEN, CDR2 SYDVKM. The CDR3 DNA follows: TGTGCCAGCAGTTTCAGACAGGGATGGTCACCCCTCCACTTT. This encodes CASSFRQGWSPLHF. The full variable domain, its missing parts supplied by reference TRBV28 and TRBJ1-6, is DVKVTQSSRYLVKRTGEKVFLECVQDMDHENMFWYRQDPGLGLRLIYFSYDVKMKEKGDIPEGYSVSREKKERFSLILESASTNQTSMYLCASSFRQGWSPLHFGNGTRLTVT.

V and J are TRBV9 and TRBJ2-7, with 13 bases matching TRBD2. The V segment lost 3 bases and the J segment 6 bases; nucleotides outside the gene matches: 9. The CDR3 is 16 amino acids. Looked up from germline, CDR1 is SGDLS and CDR2 is YYNGEE. CDR3 DNA sequence: TGTGCCAGCAGCGGAGGACTAGCGGGAGTAGGTGCCGAGCAGTACTTC. It translates to CASSGGLAGVGAEQYF.

V gene TRBV6-4 combines with J gene TRBJ2-1, with 11 bases that match TRBD2. The V and J ends lost 4 bases and 6 bases, in that order; junction bases with no gene match: 2. This CDR3 is 14 amino acids long. Germline V CDR1 and CDR2: MRHNA, SNTAGT. DNA for the CDR3: TGTGCCAGCAGTGCTAGCGGGAGGTCCAATGAGCAGTTCTTC. It encodes CASSASGRSNEQFF.

V gene TRBV6-2 or TRBV6-3 combines with J gene TRBJ1-5; D gene ambiguous. CDR1 is MNHEY and CDR2 is SVGEGT in the germline V gene. The germline V and J ends were trimmed by 6 bases and 0 bases, with 6 bases remaining between them. The CDR3 runs 13 residues. The CDR3, as DNA: TGTGCCAGCAGCCCCAATAGCAATCAGCCCCAGCATTTT. Its translation is CASSPNSNQPQHF.